This record covers a single T cell receptor (beta chain). What it binds is not known. V was pared by 0 bases and J by 2 bases, with 9 bases between. There are 15 residues in the CDR3. The V gene's germline CDR1 is SGHRS and CDR2 YFSETQ. Assay: immunoSEQ multiplex PCR; the TCRdb copy retains only in-frame clones and omits some. The data contain about 75,000 clones, around 89% of them singletons. The data originate from a study of T cell responses to AZD1222 COVID-19 vaccine. Regarding the study as a whole: Without day 14 samples, only post-peak T cell repertoires were studied. Donors were mostly white British, more females; clonal diversity possibly underestimated. Close to half of all spike-specific TCRs reportedly target regions of the variants that are unmutated. Seropositivity was recorded at baseline in only 6 or 7 AZD1222 recipients.

This clonotype originated in an adult who received the MenACWY meningococcal vaccine as a control. The chain uses TRBV5-1 and TRBJ1-3; D gene unclear. The material sequenced was peripheral blood, taken 28 days after the second dose of the MenACWY control vaccine. CDR3 in DNA: TGCGCCAGCAGCTTGGAACAGACACCTGGAAACACCATATATTTT. Encoded protein: CASSLEQTPGNTIYF.